These T cell receptor beta chains were read from a single sample in a study of blood T cells in healthy people across ages. TCRdb analysed the 5' RACE reads with MiXCR anew, one entry per CDR3 protein. The sample comprises fewer than 2 million distinct CDR3 sequences, approximately 40% of which are singletons, and 23% rests with the top ten. The sequenced sample was blood. These receptors all come from a human donor in good health. The CDR3 runs from the conserved cysteine through the conserved F or W. D genes are given only for firm matches. Expanded clones get a size class; other rows say once, few or many, or leave the size out.

clone size: few; V gene: TRBV6-2/TRBV6-3; J gene: TRBJ1-5; D gene: TRBD1; CDR3 protein: CASSYTRQGNQPQHF; CDR3 DNA: TGTGCCAGCAGTTACACCCGACAGGGGAATCAGCCCCAGCATTTT
clone size: few; V gene: TRBV7-2; J gene: TRBJ2-6; D gene: TRBD1; CDR3 protein: CASSFPPGQISGANVLTF; CDR3 DNA: TGTGCCAGCAGCTTCCCTCCGGGACAGATCTCTGGGGCCAACGTCCTGACTTTC
clone size: few; V gene: TRBV6-2/TRBV6-3; J gene: TRBJ2-1; D gene: TRBD2; CDR3 protein: CASRISSGVSYEQFF; CDR3 DNA: TGTGCCAGCAGAATTTCTAGCGGGGTCAGTTATGAGCAGTTCTTC
clone size: .; V gene: TRBV5-4; J gene: TRBJ1-4; D gene: .; CDR3 protein: CASSLAESTNEKLFF; CDR3 DNA: TGTGCCAGCAGCTTGGCCGAATCAACTAATGAAAAACTGTTTTTT
clone size: few; V gene: TRBV7-2; J gene: TRBJ1-2; D gene: .; CDR3 protein: CASSLQPRTVSGYTF; CDR3 DNA: TGTGCCAGCAGCCTGCAACCGCGGACAGTTAGTGGCTACACCTTC
clone size: few; V gene: TRBV5-1; J gene: TRBJ2-3; D gene: .; CDR3 protein: CASSLENRELTDTQYF; CDR3 DNA: TGCGCCAGCAGCTTGGAGAACAGGGAGTTGACAGATACGCAGTATTTT
clone size: .; V gene: TRBV28; J gene: TRBJ2-3; D gene: TRBD2; CDR3 protein: CAISVGGWTDTQYF; CDR3 DNA: TGTGCCATCTCGGTCGGGGGGTGGACAGATACGCAGTATTTT
clone size: many; V gene: TRBV7-8; J gene: TRBJ2-6; D gene: TRBD1; CDR3 protein: CASSGTANPGANVLTF; CDR3 DNA: TGTGCCAGCTCCGGGACAGCGAACCCTGGGGCCAACGTCCTGACTTTC
clone size: .; V gene: TRBV7-8; J gene: TRBJ2-7; D gene: .; CDR3 protein: CASSLARVGVASYEQYF; CDR3 DNA: TGTGCCAGCAGCTTAGCCCGGGTAGGTGTTGCATCGTACGAGCAGTACTTC
clone size: few; V gene: TRBV6-2/TRBV6-3; J gene: TRBJ2-4; D gene: .; CDR3 protein: CASSYSRGLAKNIQYF; CDR3 DNA: TGTGCCAGCAGTTACTCCAGGGGACTAGCCAAAAACATTCAGTACTTC
clone size: .; V gene: TRBV20-1; J gene: TRBJ2-7; D gene: TRBD1; CDR3 protein: CSARATGGVSYEQYF; CDR3 DNA: TGCAGTGCTAGAGCTACAGGGGGTGTCTCCTACGAGCAGTACTTC
clone size: few; V gene: TRBV29-1; J gene: TRBJ2-7; D gene: TRBD1; CDR3 protein: CSVEDRGRQEQYF; CDR3 DNA: TGCAGCGTTGAGGACAGGGGGCGTCAAGAGCAGTACTTC
clone size: .; V gene: TRBV19; J gene: TRBJ2-1; D gene: .; CDR3 protein: CASRDIQGIHNEQFF; CDR3 DNA: TGTGCCAGTCGAGACATCCAGGGAATCCACAATGAGCAGTTCTTC
clone size: .; V gene: TRBV11-2; J gene: TRBJ1-4; D gene: .; CDR3 protein: CASSSNRDLNEKLFF; CDR3 DNA: TGTGCCAGCAGCTCGAACCGGGACCTAAATGAAAAACTGTTTTTT
clone size: few; V gene: TRBV20-1; J gene: TRBJ2-1; D gene: TRBD1; CDR3 protein: CSADRGTGFDEQFF; CDR3 DNA: TGCAGTGCAGACCGGGGGACAGGGTTCGATGAGCAGTTCTTC
clone size: .; V gene: TRBV12-3/TRBV12-4; J gene: TRBJ1-2; D gene: .; CDR3 protein: CASRRRTRDYGYTF; CDR3 DNA: TGTGCCAGCAGGCGAAGGACCAGAGACTATGGCTACACCTTC
clone size: .; V gene: TRBV28; J gene: TRBJ2-7; D gene: TRBD2; CDR3 protein: CASSFPQAGGRYEQYF; CDR3 DNA: TGTGCCAGCAGTTTCCCGCAAGCGGGGGGCCGATACGAGCAGTACTTC
clone size: .; V gene: TRBV28; J gene: TRBJ2-1; D gene: .; CDR3 protein: CASSLDREINYNEQFF; CDR3 DNA: TGTGCCAGCAGTTTAGACCGCGAGATTAACTACAATGAGCAGTTCTTC
clone size: .; V gene: TRBV7-2; J gene: TRBJ2-2; D gene: .; CDR3 protein: CASSPPVRGRDTGELFF; CDR3 DNA: TGTGCCAGCAGCCCACCGGTCCGAGGGCGAGACACCGGGGAGCTGTTTTTT
clone size: many; V gene: TRBV12-3/TRBV12-4; J gene: TRBJ2-7; D gene: TRBD1; CDR3 protein: CASSSGTGVYEQYF; CDR3 DNA: TGTGCCAGCTCATCCGGGACAGGGGTCTACGAGCAGTACTTC
clone size: few; V gene: TRBV2; J gene: TRBJ2-3; D gene: .; CDR3 protein: CASSGSTQDTQYF; CDR3 DNA: TGTGCCAGCAGTGGATCGACTCAAGATACGCAGTATTTT
clone size: few; V gene: TRBV2; J gene: TRBJ1-1; D gene: .; CDR3 protein: CASDDARGTEASF; CDR3 DNA: TGTGCCAGCGATGACGCGCGGGGCACTGAAGCTTCCTTT
clone size: few; V gene: TRBV12-5; J gene: TRBJ2-1; D gene: .; CDR3 protein: CASGLVLGTVDNYHEQFF; CDR3 DNA: TGTGCTAGTGGTTTGGTACTGGGGACCGTGGATAACTATCATGAGCAGTTCTTC
clone size: few; V gene: TRBV4-3; J gene: TRBJ2-1; D gene: .; CDR3 protein: CASSQVATNEQFF; CDR3 DNA: TGCGCCAGCAGCCAAGTTGCAACCAATGAGCAGTTCTTC
clone size: .; V gene: TRBV7-2; J gene: TRBJ2-1; D gene: TRBD1; CDR3 protein: CASSPDRDAYNEQFF; CDR3 DNA: TGTGCCAGCAGCCCAGACAGGGATGCCTACAATGAGCAGTTCTTC
clone size: .; V gene: TRBV2; J gene: TRBJ1-3; D gene: .; CDR3 protein: CASRDQGNTIYF; CDR3 DNA: TGTGCCAGCCGTGACCAGGGAAACACCATATATTTT
clone size: .; V gene: TRBV4-3; J gene: TRBJ2-1; D gene: .; CDR3 protein: CASSQDLGEYRVNEQFF; CDR3 DNA: TGCGCCAGCAGCCAAGATCTGGGAGAGTACAGGGTAAATGAGCAGTTCTTC
clone size: few; V gene: TRBV28; J gene: TRBJ2-7; D gene: .; CDR3 protein: CASSFQDEQYF; CDR3 DNA: TGTGCCAGCAGTTTCCAGGACGAGCAGTACTTC
clone size: .; V gene: TRBV20-1; J gene: TRBJ2-7; D gene: .; CDR3 protein: CSARSTLGQITYEQYF; CDR3 DNA: TGCAGTGCTAGATCGACTCTAGGACAGATCACATACGAGCAGTACTTC
clone size: .; V gene: TRBV7-2; J gene: TRBJ2-7; D gene: .; CDR3 protein: CASRRDGYEQYF; CDR3 DNA: TGTGCCAGCAGACGGGACGGCTACGAGCAGTACTTC
clone size: .; V gene: TRBV3-1; J gene: TRBJ1-1; D gene: TRBD1; CDR3 protein: CASSQEDRVAQAFF; CDR3 DNA: TGTGCCAGCAGCCAAGAAGACAGGGTTGCTCAAGCTTTCTTT
clone size: .; V gene: TRBV11-2; J gene: TRBJ2-5; D gene: .; CDR3 protein: CASRRGRDQETQYF; CDR3 DNA: TGTGCCTCGCGCCGGGGCAGGGACCAAGAGACCCAGTACTTC
clone size: once; V gene: TRBV12-3/TRBV12-4; J gene: TRBJ1-1; D gene: .; CDR3 protein: CASSLGPPGEAFF; CDR3 DNA: TGTGCCAGCAGTTTAGGCCCCCCGGGGGAAGCTTTCTTT
clone size: .; V gene: TRBV7-8; J gene: TRBJ2-1; D gene: .; CDR3 protein: CASSLVKSAYNEQFF; CDR3 DNA: TGTGCCAGCAGCTTAGTGAAGTCGGCCTACAATGAGCAGTTCTTC
clone size: few; V gene: TRBV6-6; J gene: TRBJ2-7; D gene: .; CDR3 protein: CAGRNSGTSSSYEQYF; CDR3 DNA: TGTGCCGGCAGGAATTCAGGGACGTCGAGCTCCTACGAGCAGTACTTC
clone size: once; V gene: TRBV6-2/TRBV6-3; J gene: TRBJ2-7; D gene: .; CDR3 protein: CASKRVNYEQYF; CDR3 DNA: TGTGCCAGCAAGAGGGTGAACTACGAGCAGTACTTC
clone size: few; V gene: TRBV7-9; J gene: TRBJ1-5; D gene: TRBD1; CDR3 protein: CASSPLTGAHQPQHF; CDR3 DNA: TGTGCCAGCAGCCCACTTACAGGGGCTCATCAGCCCCAGCATTTT
clone size: .; V gene: TRBV12-3/TRBV12-4; J gene: TRBJ1-6; D gene: .; CDR3 protein: CVSSFGTLENSPLHF; CDR3 DNA: TGTGTCAGCAGTTTCGGGACTTTGGAGAATTCACCCCTCCACTTT
clone size: once; V gene: TRBV11-2; J gene: TRBJ2-3; D gene: TRBD2; CDR3 protein: CASSLALAGGSTDTQYF; CDR3 DNA: TGTGCCAGCAGCTTAGCACTAGCGGGGGGGTCCACAGATACGCAGTATTTT
clone size: .; V gene: TRBV6-2/TRBV6-3; J gene: TRBJ2-3; D gene: TRBD1; CDR3 protein: CASSDRVTDTQYF; CDR3 DNA: TGTGCCAGCAGCGACAGGGTGACAGATACGCAGTATTTT
clone size: many; V gene: TRBV11-2; J gene: TRBJ1-6; D gene: .; CDR3 protein: CASSPGRENSPLHF; CDR3 DNA: TGTGCCAGCAGCCCTGGGCGGGAAAACTCACCCCTCCACTTT
clone size: .; V gene: TRBV4-3; J gene: TRBJ2-5; D gene: .; CDR3 protein: CASSQDFSGQTRYF; CDR3 DNA: TGCGCCAGCAGCCAAGATTTTTCCGGGCAGACCCGGTACTTC
clone size: once; V gene: TRBV13; J gene: TRBJ1-4; D gene: .; CDR3 protein: CASSSKDGNEKLFF; CDR3 DNA: TGTGCCAGCAGCTCCAAGGATGGTAATGAAAAACTGTTTTTT
clone size: .; V gene: TRBV6-4; J gene: TRBJ2-2; D gene: .; CDR3 protein: CASSPGHLNTGELFF; CDR3 DNA: TGTGCCAGCAGTCCGGGACACCTGAACACCGGGGAGCTGTTTTTT
clone size: .; V gene: TRBV7-6; J gene: TRBJ2-7; D gene: TRBD1; CDR3 protein: CASSSNLRTGVFYEQYF; CDR3 DNA: TGTGCCAGCAGCTCGAACCTTCGGACAGGGGTTTTCTACGAGCAGTACTTC
clone size: .; V gene: TRBV7-3; J gene: TRBJ1-1; D gene: .; CDR3 protein: CASSPFSGGNTEAFF; CDR3 DNA: TGTGCCAGCAGCCCCTTTAGCGGGGGGAACACTGAAGCTTTCTTT
clone size: many; V gene: TRBV7-9; J gene: TRBJ2-5; D gene: .; CDR3 protein: CASSPGRRETQYF; CDR3 DNA: TGTGCCAGCAGCCCTGGGAGGAGGGAGACCCAGTACTTC
clone size: few; V gene: TRBV7-3; J gene: TRBJ1-4; D gene: .; CDR3 protein: CASWNYEKLFF; CDR3 DNA: TGTGCCAGCTGGAATTACGAAAAACTGTTTTTT
clone size: .; V gene: TRBV4-1; J gene: TRBJ2-5; D gene: TRBD1; CDR3 protein: CASGQDNRGQETQYF; CDR3 DNA: TGCGCCAGCGGCCAAGATAACAGGGGGCAAGAGACCCAGTACTTC
clone size: .; V gene: TRBV4-1; J gene: TRBJ2-7; D gene: .; CDR3 protein: CASSREGGPSSYEQYF; CDR3 DNA: TGCGCCAGCAGCCGCGAGGGGGGGCCAAGCTCCTACGAGCAGTACTTC
clone size: .; V gene: TRBV5-1; J gene: TRBJ2-5; D gene: .; CDR3 protein: CASSLRGFQETQYF; CDR3 DNA: TGTGCCAGCAGCTTAAGGGGCTTTCAAGAGACCCAGTACTTC
clone size: few; V gene: TRBV28; J gene: TRBJ1-1; D gene: .; CDR3 protein: CASTLTVFTEAFF; CDR3 DNA: TGTGCCAGCACTCTGACAGTGTTTACTGAAGCTTTCTTT
clone size: few; V gene: TRBV6-5; J gene: TRBJ2-3; D gene: .; CDR3 protein: CASSYEGHNRDTQYF; CDR3 DNA: TGTGCCAGCAGTTACGAAGGACACAATCGCGATACGCAGTATTTT